This entry is about one T cell receptor (beta chain). Antigen unknown. The data were obtained in a study of memory CD4+ T cells and cytomegalovirus serostatus. Study-wide results and limits: 67 of 164 known CMV-associated TCRbeta sequences appeared in CD4+ memory.

The sort gate was single viable CD3+CD4+CD8-CD45RO+ cells for memory CD4+ T cells. CMV serostatus came from serum IgG against pp150, pp28, p38, p52. TCRdb keeps only in-frame clones here, not all; method: immunoSEQ multiplex PCR. Of fewer than 40,000 clones listed, around 78% are singletons. V was trimmed by 7 bases and J by 2 bases, leaving 11 bases between them. The CDR3 covers 12 residues. CDR1 is SQVTM, CDR2 ANQGSEA, per germline. The rearrangement links TRBV29-1 to TRBJ1-2, with D perhaps TRBD1 (6 bases). The sequence was obtained from an adult in good health and CMV-seronegative. Sequenced: memory CD4+ T cells from blood. DNA of the CDR3: TGCAGCGCTGGACAGAGGAACTATGGCTACACCTTC. Protein: CSAGQRNYGYTF.